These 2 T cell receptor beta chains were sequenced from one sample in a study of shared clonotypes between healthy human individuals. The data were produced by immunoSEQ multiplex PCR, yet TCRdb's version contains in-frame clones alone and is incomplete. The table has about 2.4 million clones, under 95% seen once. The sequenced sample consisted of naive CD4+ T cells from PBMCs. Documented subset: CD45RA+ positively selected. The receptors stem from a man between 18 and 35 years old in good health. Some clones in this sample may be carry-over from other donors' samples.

For the CDR3, the DNA is TGTGCCAGCGACCATTCGACAGGGAAAGAGACCCAGTACTTC. This sequence encodes CASDHSTGKETQYF. This chain joins TRBV6-5 and TRBJ2-5; 7 bases agree with TRBD1. This CDR3 is 14 amino acids long. CDR1 MNHEY and CDR2 SVGAGI come from the germline V gene. J gave up 3 bases and V 8 bases, and 9 bases lay outside the gene matches.

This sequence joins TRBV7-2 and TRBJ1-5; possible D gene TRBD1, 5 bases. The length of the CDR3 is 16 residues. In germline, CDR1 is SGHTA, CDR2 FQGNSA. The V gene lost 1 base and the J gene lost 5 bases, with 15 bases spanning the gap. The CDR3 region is CASSLGPGRLYQPQHF. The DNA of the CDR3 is TGTGCCAGCAGCTTAGGACCGGGGCGACTTTATCAGCCCCAGCATTTT. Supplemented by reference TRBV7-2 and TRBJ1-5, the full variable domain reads GAGVSQSPSNKVTEKGKDVELRCDPISGHTALYWYRQSLGQGLEFLIYFQGNSAPDKSGLPSDRFSAERTGGSVSTLTIQRTQQEDSAVYLCASSLGPGRLYQPQHFGDGTRLSIL.